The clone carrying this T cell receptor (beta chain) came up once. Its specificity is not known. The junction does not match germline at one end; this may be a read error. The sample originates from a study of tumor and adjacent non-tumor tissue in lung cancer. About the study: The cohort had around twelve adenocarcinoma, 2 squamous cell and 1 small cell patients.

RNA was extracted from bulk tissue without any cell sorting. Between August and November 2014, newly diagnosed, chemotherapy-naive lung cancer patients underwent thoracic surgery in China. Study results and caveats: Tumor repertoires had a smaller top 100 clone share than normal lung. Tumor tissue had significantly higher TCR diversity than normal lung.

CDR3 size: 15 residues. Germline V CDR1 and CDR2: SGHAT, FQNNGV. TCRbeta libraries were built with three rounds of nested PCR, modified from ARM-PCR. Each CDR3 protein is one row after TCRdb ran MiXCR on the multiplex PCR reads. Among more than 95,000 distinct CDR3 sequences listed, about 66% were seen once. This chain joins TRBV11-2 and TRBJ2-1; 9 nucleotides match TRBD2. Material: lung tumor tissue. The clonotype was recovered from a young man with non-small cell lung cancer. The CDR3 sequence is CTSNFIAGGNIEQFF. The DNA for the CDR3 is TGTACCAGCAACTTTATCGCGGGAGGGAATATTGAGCAGTTCTTC.